A selection of T cell receptor beta chains follows, all from one sample in a study of blood T cell repertoires in COVID-19. Sequencing was performed with immunoSEQ multiplex PCR; in TCRdb, only in-frame clones are kept and a portion is missing. The table records 70,000 to 95,000 clones, approximately 85% of them present only once. Specimen: peripheral blood. All receptors come from a man aged 70 or older with acute or convalescent COVID-19. CDR3s include the opening cysteine and the closing phenylalanine or tryptophan. A D gene is named only where the DNA matches it firmly. Size is stated for part of the rows, as once, few or many counts, or as a class when the clone is expanded.

D gene: .
clone size: .
V gene: TRBV6-5
J gene: TRBJ2-3
CDR3 protein: CASRPRQRSTDTQYF
CDR3 DNA: TGTGCCAGCAGGCCAAGACAGAGGAGCACAGATACGCAGTATTTT

D gene: .
clone size: .
V gene: TRBV6-5
J gene: TRBJ1-1
CDR3 protein: CAISPGTNREAFF
CDR3 DNA: TGTGCCATTTCCCCAGGGACAAACAGAGAAGCTTTCTTT

D gene: TRBD2
clone size: .
V gene: TRBV3-1/TRBV3-2
J gene: TRBJ2-6
CDR3 protein: CASSQVLTSGRPGANVLTF
CDR3 DNA: TGTGCCAGCAGCCAAGTGCTGACTAGCGGGAGGCCTGGGGCCAACGTCCTGACTTTC

D gene: .
clone size: .
V gene: TRBV7-2
J gene: TRBJ1-1
CDR3 protein: CASSPWSTEAFF
CDR3 DNA: TGTGCCAGCAGCCCGTGGAGCACTGAAGCTTTCTTT

D gene: .
clone size: .
V gene: TRBV28
J gene: TRBJ2-5
CDR3 protein: CASSVQGSGETQYF
CDR3 DNA: TGTGCCAGCAGTGTACAGGGAAGCGGAGAGACCCAGTACTTC

D gene: .
clone size: .
V gene: TRBV13
J gene: TRBJ2-2
CDR3 protein: CASSKTDTGELFF
CDR3 DNA: TGTGCCAGCAGTAAAACAGACACCGGGGAGCTGTTTTTT

D gene: .
clone size: once
V gene: TRBV29-1
J gene: TRBJ2-7
CDR3 protein: CSVGLGAYEQYF
CDR3 DNA: TGCAGCGTTGGCCTCGGAGCCTACGAGCAGTACTTC

D gene: .
clone size: .
V gene: TRBV7-8
J gene: TRBJ1-2
CDR3 protein: CASSSDGRDGTNYGYTF
CDR3 DNA: TGTGCCAGCAGCTCAGACGGGCGGGACGGAACTAACTATGGCTACACCTTC

D gene: TRBD1
clone size: .
V gene: TRBV30
J gene: TRBJ2-7
CDR3 protein: CAWRPGQGEDEQYF
CDR3 DNA: TGTGCCTGGCGACCGGGACAGGGGGAGGACGAGCAGTACTTC

D gene: TRBD1
clone size: once
V gene: TRBV11-2
J gene: TRBJ2-1
CDR3 protein: CASSLGGQGSYEQFF
CDR3 DNA: TGTGCCAGCAGCTTAGGGGGACAGGGGTCCTATGAGCAGTTCTTC

D gene: .
clone size: .
V gene: TRBV10-3
J gene: TRBJ2-1
CDR3 protein: CAITDGRRGNEQFF
CDR3 DNA: TGTGCCATCACTGATGGGCGGAGAGGGAATGAGCAGTTCTTC

D gene: .
clone size: .
V gene: TRBV4-3
J gene: TRBJ2-7
CDR3 protein: CASSPGIVNEQYF
CDR3 DNA: TGCGCCAGCAGCCCCGGGATAGTCAACGAGCAGTACTTC

D gene: .
clone size: .
V gene: TRBV28
J gene: TRBJ2-1
CDR3 protein: CASSTRTPSYNEQFF
CDR3 DNA: TGTGCCAGCAGTACTAGAACCCCCTCCTACAATGAGCAGTTCTTC

D gene: TRBD1
clone size: .
V gene: TRBV5-1
J gene: TRBJ1-2
CDR3 protein: CASSSGTGNYGYTF
CDR3 DNA: TGCGCCAGCAGCTCGGGGACAGGGAACTATGGCTACACCTTC

D gene: TRBD2
clone size: .
V gene: TRBV29-1
J gene: TRBJ2-3
CDR3 protein: CSVESPAGADTQYF
CDR3 DNA: TGCAGCGTTGAGTCCCCAGCGGGGGCAGATACGCAGTATTTT

D gene: TRBD2
clone size: .
V gene: TRBV2
J gene: TRBJ2-5
CDR3 protein: CASSAGTSGPLETQYF
CDR3 DNA: TGTGCCAGCAGTGCAGGGACTAGCGGACCTCTGGAGACCCAGTACTTC

D gene: TRBD1
clone size: .
V gene: TRBV28
J gene: TRBJ1-2
CDR3 protein: CASKGDRAQNYGYTF
CDR3 DNA: TGTGCCAGCAAAGGGGACAGGGCCCAAAACTATGGCTACACCTTC

D gene: TRBD2
clone size: .
V gene: TRBV6-5
J gene: TRBJ2-7
CDR3 protein: CASSYTSATYEQYF
CDR3 DNA: TGTGCCAGCAGTTACACTAGCGCTACCTACGAGCAGTACTTC

D gene: .
clone size: .
V gene: TRBV28
J gene: TRBJ2-7
CDR3 protein: CASSLGQPYEQYF
CDR3 DNA: TGTGCCAGCAGTTTAGGGCAGCCCTACGAGCAGTACTTC

D gene: TRBD1
clone size: .
V gene: TRBV30
J gene: TRBJ2-4
CDR3 protein: CAWSAGQTAKNIQYF
CDR3 DNA: TGTGCCTGGAGTGCGGGACAGACAGCCAAAAACATTCAGTACTTC

D gene: .
clone size: .
V gene: TRBV10-3
J gene: TRBJ2-1
CDR3 protein: CAISKSSSYNEQFF
CDR3 DNA: TGTGCCATCAGTAAGTCGAGCTCCTACAATGAGCAGTTCTTC

D gene: TRBD2
clone size: .
V gene: TRBV5-1
J gene: TRBJ2-2
CDR3 protein: CASSSPRDYFIAPTGELFF
CDR3 DNA: TGCGCCAGCAGCTCTCCCCGGGACTATTTTATAGCTCCTACCGGGGAGCTGTTTTTT

D gene: .
clone size: once
V gene: TRBV5-1
J gene: TRBJ2-7
CDR3 protein: CASSLGSWGQVAYEQYF
CDR3 DNA: TGCGCCAGCAGCTTGGGTAGTTGGGGGCAAGTAGCCTACGAGCAGTACTTC

D gene: .
clone size: few
V gene: TRBV2
J gene: TRBJ1-4
CDR3 protein: CASSGTEKLFF
CDR3 DNA: TGTGCCAGCAGTGGGACAGAAAAACTGTTTTTT

D gene: .
clone size: .
V gene: TRBV12-3/TRBV12-4
J gene: TRBJ1-1
CDR3 protein: CASRLMNTEAFF
CDR3 DNA: TGTGCCAGCAGACTTATGAACACTGAAGCTTTCTTT

D gene: .
clone size: once
V gene: TRBV27
J gene: TRBJ1-5
CDR3 protein: CASRETGTYLGQPQHF
CDR3 DNA: TGTGCCAGCAGGGAAACAGGGACCTACCTAGGGCAGCCCCAGCATTTT

D gene: .
clone size: once
V gene: TRBV30
J gene: TRBJ1-2
CDR3 protein: CAWSPEDYGYTF
CDR3 DNA: TGTGCCTGGAGTCCTGAGGACTATGGCTACACCTTC

D gene: .
clone size: .
V gene: TRBV27
J gene: TRBJ1-6
CDR3 protein: CASSANRNYNSPLHF
CDR3 DNA: TGTGCCAGCAGTGCCAACAGAAACTATAATTCACCCCTCCACTTT

D gene: TRBD2
clone size: .
V gene: TRBV10-2
J gene: TRBJ2-7
CDR3 protein: CASSVGRASYEQYF
CDR3 DNA: TGCGCCAGCAGTGTCGGGAGGGCCTCCTACGAGCAGTACTTC

D gene: .
clone size: .
V gene: TRBV19
J gene: TRBJ2-1
CDR3 protein: CASSIRPPGGGEQFF
CDR3 DNA: TGTGCCAGTAGTATCCGACCACCCGGGGGAGGTGAGCAGTTCTTC

D gene: TRBD1
clone size: .
V gene: TRBV5-5
J gene: TRBJ1-5
CDR3 protein: CASSSGQGNQPQHF
CDR3 DNA: TGTGCCAGCAGCTCCGGACAGGGAAATCAGCCCCAGCATTTT